The table lists the clone carrying this T cell receptor beta chain with many counts. Its cognate antigen is unknown. These data originate in a study of blood T cells in healthy people across ages. Study details: About one barcoded beta molecule per two T cells was the capture yield of template switching.

Study-wide results and limits: Across the age range, TCR beta diversity per million T cells fell in a roughly linear way. Samples with more naive T cells showed higher observed beta diversity.

A second PCR, run for about 7 to 11 cycles, used a sample-barcoded 5' primer plus a J-beta primer mix. TCRdb independently ran MiXCR on the 5' RACE reads; one entry per CDR3 protein. Of some 900,000 distinct CDR3 sequences listed, 29% are singletons. The V gene's germline CDR1 is MNHEY and CDR2 SVGEGT. This CDR3 contains 13 residues. Trimming removed 3 bases from V and 4 bases from J, with 7 bases in between. The sequenced sample consisted of blood. The receptor's source is a woman older than 75 in good health. The chain recombines TRBV6-2 or TRBV6-3 with TRBJ1-5; D gene unclear. CDR3 protein: CASSYNTNQPQHF. The CDR3 DNA reads TGTGCCAGCAGTTATAACACAAATCAGCCCCAGCATTTT.